This T cell receptor beta chain comes out of a study of T cell repertoires in cytomegalovirus infection. Study as a whole: The authors used CMV epitopes that were HLA-C-restricted (recently identified) and HLA-B-restricted (well studied). CMV infection and matching HLA type were both indicated by public TCR beta signatures. Notes on the study in general: There were carriers of CMV plus the relevant HLA, and cumulative public TCR beta family frequency identified them. In two of eight donors, the top clonotype was HLA-C-restricted CMV-specific.

TCRdb re-derived calls from the reads in MiXCR, one entry per CDR3 protein. In the table there are around 800,000 distinct CDR3 sequences, less than 35% of which are singletons. This clonotype came up a few times. Antigen unknown. The CDR3 totals 20 residues. The V gene lost 5 bases and the J gene lost 0 bases, with 23 bases spanning the gap. Germline CDR1 SGHVS, CDR2 FNYEAQ. The chain joins TRBV7-6 to TRBJ2-6; D is possibly TRBD1 or TRBD2 (7 bases each). The TCR sequence derives from a human donor in good health (CMV status not recorded). Some clones in this sample may be carry-over from other donors' samples. The sample consisted of cultured CD8+ T cells from PBMCs, taken from culture after CMV antigen stimulation. CDR3 protein: CASSALGRGPFSSGANVLTF. CDR3 nucleotides: TGTGCCAGCAGCGCCCTTGGGAGGGGGCCCTTCTCCTCTGGGGCCAACGTCCTGACTTTC.